This passage covers 4 T cell receptor beta chains from one sample sequenced in a study of human T cells and chemical hapten exposure. TCRdb recomputed calls from the RACE reads with MiXCR, one row per CDR3 protein. The sample lists about 40,000 distinct CDR3 sequences, approximately 3.4% occurring once. Time point noted: patch test 2, 6 weeks after DPC sensitization. Treatment reported: therapeutic diphenylcyclopropenone sensitization with weekly scalp DPC. The sample was whole blood, taken in connection with sensitization to the hapten diphenylcyclopropenone (DPC). The receptors were sampled from a middle-aged man with alopecia areata. Some clones in this sample may be carry-over from other donors' samples.

This clonotype has ten or more counts. The rearrangement uses TRBV15 and TRBJ1-3, with D perhaps TRBD1 (6 bases). CDR3 size: 15 residues. From germline, CDR1 is LNHNV and CDR2 YYDKDF (reference sequence). V shed 0 bases and J shed 8 bases, with 14 bases lying between them. The CDR3 DNA sequence: TGTGCCACCAGCAGAGATCGGGCGGGGGCGGACACCATATATTTT. Translating it yields CATSRDRAGADTIYF. Looking up the rest from reference TRBV15 and TRBJ1-3 gives the full variable domain: DAMVIQNPRYQVTQFGKPVTLSCSQTLNHNVMYWYQQKSSQAPKLLFHYYDKDFNNEADTPDNFQSRRPNTSFCFLDIRSPGLGDTAMYLCATSRDRAGADTIYFGEGSWLTVV.

This clonotype was observed at least ten times. The chain has TRBV2 and TRBJ2-1; 7 nucleotides line up with TRBD1. The CDR3 covers 14 residues. V lost 6 bases, J lost 5 bases, and 7 bases stayed unmatched. Germline V gene sequence: CDR1 SNHLY, CDR2 FYNNEI. For the CDR3, the DNA is TGTGCCAGCAGCCCACGGGACAGCCACAATGAGCAGTTCTTC. Protein: CASSPRDSHNEQFF.

This clonotype was counted many times. The chain has TRBV9 and TRBJ2-7; D call uncertain. The CDR3 is made up of 14 amino acids. The ends were cut back, 0 bases at V and 5 bases at J, with 12 bases in the middle. The germline V gene encodes CDR1 SGDLS and CDR2 YYNGEE. The CDR3 DNA follows: TGTGCCAGCAGCGTAGCCAGGTCTGGGGACGAGCAGTACTTC. Amino acids: CASSVARSGDEQYF.

There are many counts of this clonotype. The rearrangement joins TRBV7-9 to TRBJ2-7; tentatively, D is TRBD2 (5 bases). Trimming took 1 base from V and 4 from J, leaving 8 bases between them. This CDR3 spans 13 amino acids. Looked up from germline, CDR1 is SEHNR and CDR2 is FQNEAQ (reference sequence). CDR3: CASSLEDWYEQYF. As DNA, the CDR3 is TGTGCCAGCAGCTTAGAGGACTGGTACGAGCAGTACTTC.